These 20 T cell receptor beta chains originate from one sample sequenced in a study of beta chain features in type 1 diabetes (dated by TCRdb to the late 2010s). Preparation of the library involved the immunoSEQ multiplex PCR assay. The entire amount of isolated RNA was reverse transcribed using the High Capacity cDNA Reverse Transcription Kit, so the sequenced TCRB transcripts were expressed ones. TCRdb provides this immuneACCESS table in a form limited to in-frame rearrangements. Some clones are lacking; in checked studies, under half of them reflect an unresolved V gene, and why the rest are absent is not known. For this sample the table gives 310,000 or so clones, of which around 7.6% were detected only once. Less than 0.45% of the sample goes to the ten largest clones. Sequences were obtained from central memory CD4+ T cells from blood. Receptors were obtained from a woman between 18 and 29 years old in good health.

This clone was found a few times. The rearrangement uses TRBV4-2 and TRBJ2-1; 8 positions agree with TRBD2. This CDR3 contains 14 residues. V was clipped by 0 bases and J by 6 bases; unmatched bases: 1. The germline V gene has CDR1 LGHNA and CDR2 YNFKEQ. For the CDR3, the DNA is TGTGCCAGCAGCCAAGAAGGACTAGCCAATGAGCAGTTCTTC. Encoded protein: CASSQEGLANEQFF.

V is TRBV25-1 and J is TRBJ2-1; 12 bases agree with TRBD1. This CDR3 has 15 amino acids. The ends lost 3 bases at V and 7 bases at J; junction bases unmatched: 4. The germline V gene has CDR1 MGHDK and CDR2 SYGVNS. Here the CDR3 reads CASSDGTGGWNEQFF. For the CDR3, the DNA is TGTGCCAGCAGTGACGGGACAGGGGGCTGGAATGAGCAGTTCTTC.

This clone was counted only a few times. This chain links TRBV18 with TRBJ2-3; D is possibly TRBD2 (6 bases). This CDR3 contains 15 residues. Trimming shortened V by 0 bases and J by 1 base, and 8 bases separated the two germline ends. Germline CDR1 reads KGHSH; CDR2 reads LQKENI. CDR3 coding DNA: TGTGCCAGCTCACCACCTCAGCGGGGCACAGATACGCAGTATTTT. Residues: CASSPPQRGTDTQYF.

V gene TRBV9 combines with J gene TRBJ2-1; D gene uncertain. The CDR3 is made up of 15 amino acids. Germline V gene data show CDR1 as SGDLS and CDR2 as YYNGEE. V lost 1 base and J lost 10, with 18 bases in between. The CDR3 nucleotides are TGTGCCAGCAGCGTATGGGCCTCGGCTTCAGACGAGCAGTTCTTC. It encodes CASSVWASASDEQFF.

This clone showed up just a few times. This chain joins TRBV18 and TRBJ1-5; perhaps TRBD1 as D (6 bases). The CDR3 has 13 amino acids. Germline V gives CDR1 KGHSH, CDR2 LQKENI. Trimming shortened V by 2 bases and J by 7 bases, and 9 bases separated the two germline ends. Written as DNA, the CDR3 is TGTGCCAGCTCACCAGGGGGCAGACAGCCCCAGCATTTT. Its protein product is CASSPGGRQPQHF.

This rearrangement joins TRBV7-8 to TRBJ2-3, with 8 positions matching TRBD2. This CDR3 has 16 amino acids. Looked up from germline, CDR1 is SGHVS and CDR2 is FQNEAQ. V lost 5 bases to trimming and J lost 3 bases; unmatched junction nucleotides: 10. The CDR3 bases are TGTGCCAGCAGCCCCCGTAGCGGGGCCGGGACAGATACGCAGTATTTT. This gives the protein CASSPRSGAGTDTQYF.

This clone has a handful of counts. CDR3 bases: TGTGCCAGCAATACAGGGGATACCTACGAGCAGTACTTC. Protein: CASNTGDTYEQYF. The chain uses TRBV28 and TRBJ2-7; 7 bases are shared with TRBD1. The CDR3 extends over 13 amino acids. J gave up 2 bases and V 7 bases, and 5 bases lay outside the gene matches. Germline-derived CDR1 and CDR2 are MDHEN and SYDVKM.

This clone was detected ten times or more. V gene TRBV7-2 combines with J gene TRBJ2-3; D is perhaps TRBD1 (5 bases). Germline V lookup: CDR1 SGHTA, CDR2 FQGNSA. The CDR3 covers 13 residues. V lost 3 bases and J lost 6, with 10 bases in between. The CDR3 sequence is CASSFTRADTQYF. The CDR3 nucleotides are TGTGCCAGCAGCTTTACCAGGGCTGATACGCAGTATTTT. Full variable domain (remainder filled in from reference TRBV7-2 and TRBJ2-3): GAGVSQSPSNKVTEKGKDVELRCDPISGHTALYWYRQSLGQGLEFLIYFQGNSAPDKSGLPSDRFSAERTGGSVSTLTIQRTQQEDSAVYLCASSFTRADTQYFGPGTRLTVL.

The table lists this clone with a few counts. This chain joins TRBV11-2 and TRBJ1-4, with D hard to call. Germline values: CDR1 SGHAT, CDR2 FQNNGV. The CDR3 length is 16 residues. Trimming cost V 0 bases and J 9 bases, with 17 bases left between them. The CDR3 protein is CASSLDQNRLSKKLFF. The CDR3 DNA is TGTGCCAGCAGCTTAGATCAAAACCGCTTAAGTAAAAAACTGTTTTTT.

This clone was seen more than once but under ten times. The chain carries TRBV6-5 and TRBJ1-1; D gene uncertain. V was shortened by 6 bases and J by 1 base, with 9 bases between the two germline ends. There are 13 residues in the CDR3. Germline-derived CDR1 and CDR2 are MNHEY and SVGAGI. DNA for the CDR3: TGTGCCAGCAGCCAAACCTGGAACACTGAAGCTTTCTTT. Its protein is CASSQTWNTEAFF.

This chain's CDR3 is CATRTGAYEQYF. The CDR3 region has the DNA TGTGCCACCCGGACAGGGGCATACGAGCAGTACTTC. The gene calls are TRBV10-3 and TRBJ2-7; 9 nucleotides align to TRBD1. Per germline, CDR1 ENHRY and CDR2 SYGVKD. There are 12 residues in the CDR3. The V and J ends lost 10 bases and 4 bases, in that order; junction bases with no gene match: 5.

This clone has a handful of counts. Here the CDR3 DNA reads TGTGCCAGCAGCTTTAAGACAGGGGATGGAGAGCAGTTCTTC. This codes for CASSFKTGDGEQFF. The chain is built from TRBV5-4 and TRBJ2-1; 8 bases match TRBD1. After removal of 2 bases from V and 10 bases from J, the junction contained 8 bases not matched to a gene. The germline CDR1 and CDR2 sequences are SGHNT and YYREEE (reference sequence). This CDR3 comprises 14 residues. The full variable domain, completed using reference TRBV5-4 and TRBJ2-1, is ETGVTQSPTHLIKTRGQQVTLRCSSQSGHNTVSWYQQALGQGPQFIFQYYREEENGRGNFPPRFSGLQFPNYSSELNVNALELDDSALYLCASSFKTGDGEQFFGPGTRLTVL.

The chain has TRBV9 and TRBJ2-1; TRBD2 might be the D (6 bases). CDR3 size: 15 residues. Trimming removed 0 bases at V and 2 bases at J, with 9 bases between. Germline CDR1 SGDLS, CDR2 YYNGEE. CDR3 region: CASSVVGGPYNEQFF. CDR3 sequence (DNA): TGTGCCAGCAGCGTAGTGGGGGGACCCTACAATGAGCAGTTCTTC.

This clone has ten or more counts. This chain links TRBV5-5 with TRBJ2-3, with D possibly being TRBD1 or TRBD2 (5 bases each). Germline V gives CDR1 SGHKS, CDR2 YYEKEE (reference sequence). V shed 4 bases and J shed 8 bases, with 17 bases lying between them. The CDR3 sequence is 14 residues long. The CDR3 loop is CASSGGRPLGTQYF. CDR3 nucleotide sequence: TGTGCCAGCAGCGGGGGACGGCCGCTCGGTACGCAGTATTTT.

The J gene is TRBJ1-1, the V gene TRBV25-1; D gene ambiguous. Trimming cost V 7 bases and J 2 bases, with 17 bases left between them. Germline CDR1 MGHDK, CDR2 SYGVNS. CDR3 length equals 15 residues. The CDR3 sequence: CASMISAGTNTEAFF. The CDR3 nucleotides read TGTGCCAGCATGATCTCAGCTGGCACCAACACTGAAGCTTTCTTT. Complete variable domain (other parts from reference TRBV25-1 and TRBJ1-1): EADIYQTPRYLVIGTGKKITLECSQTMGHDKMYWYQQDPGMELHLIHYSYGVNSTEKGDLSSESTVSRIRTEHFPLTLESARPSHTSQYLCASMISAGTNTEAFFGQGTRLTVV.

The chain recombines TRBV6-4 with TRBJ1-2; D is perhaps TRBD1 (5 bases). V was cut by 3 bases and J by 5 bases, with 13 bases left in between. The CDR3 length is 14 residues. Germline V gives CDR1 MRHNA, CDR2 SNTAGT. CDR3 amino acids: CASSEEAGPYGYTF. The CDR3 coding sequence is TGTGCCAGCAGTGAGGAGGCAGGGCCGTATGGCTACACCTTC.

Only a few counts were recorded for this clone. The chain recombines TRBV10-3 with TRBJ2-5; D call uncertain. CDR1 is ENHRY and CDR2 is SYGVKD in the germline V gene. Trimming left V 1 base short and J 2 bases short, with 2 bases between. This CDR3 is 12 amino acids long. The CDR3: CAISELQETQYF. The CDR3 DNA sequence: TGTGCCATCAGTGAGTTACAAGAGACCCAGTACTTC.

This clone turned up a few times. The chain links TRBV11-2 to TRBJ2-7; no reliable D call. The CDR3 spans 15 residues. Germline CDR1 and CDR2: SGHAT and FQNNGV. Trimming stripped 5 bases from V and 2 bases from J, with 16 bases between. CDR3 region: CASSLAAGNTYEQYF. In nucleotides, the CDR3 is TGTGCCAGCAGCCTGGCCGCAGGTAATACCTACGAGCAGTACTTC. Drawing the rest from reference TRBV11-2 and TRBJ2-7, the complete variable domain is EAGVAQSPRYKIIEKRQSVAFWCNPISGHATLYWYQQILGQGPKLLIQFQNNGVVDDSQLPKDRFSAERLKGVDSTLKIQPAKLEDSAVYLCASSLAAGNTYEQYFGPGTRLTVT.

This chain uses TRBV29-1 with TRBJ2-5, with a weak D call TRBD2 (5 bases). V lost 4 bases and J 3 bases, leaving 9 bases between the germline ends. CDR3 length equals 12 residues. Germline values: CDR1 SQVTM, CDR2 ANQGSEA. The CDR3 nucleotides read TGCAGCGTTGTCCGGGGAGAAGAGACCCAGTACTTC. It codes for CSVVRGEETQYF.

This clone came up many times. This chain connects TRBV6-6 to TRBJ2-2; D not resolved. Trimming cost V 2 bases and J 1 base, with 5 bases left between them. The CDR3 contains 14 residues. Germline assignment: CDR1 MNHNY and CDR2 SVGAGI (reference sequence). The DNA for the CDR3 is TGTGCCAGCAGTTACGGCATGAACACCGGGGAGCTGTTTTTT. Translation: CASSYGMNTGELFF.